This T cell receptor beta chain was identified in a study of response to subunit inactivated influenza vaccine. This clonotype has only one observation. The CDR3 spans 14 residues. Losses at the gene ends were 0 bases for V and 7 bases for J; bases not matched to a gene: 4. Germline V gene lookup returns CDR1 MNHEY and CDR2 SVGAGI. Via MiXCR, TCRdb re-called the RT-PCR reads, giving one row per CDR3 protein. The top ten clones hold approximately 30% of a sample with approximately 170,000 distinct CDR3 sequences, 12% of them seen once. In addition, the sample was reused for a study of T cells expressing NK-cell markers. That investigation notes: With UMIs, 5'RACE template switching was used to make TCR beta cDNA. According to the study, TCR beta repertoires originated from sorted CD3+CD56+NKG2C+, CD3+CD56+NKG2C- and CD3+CD56-NKG2C+ T cells. Several of the experiments relied on an anti-gamma-delta TCR antibody so that only alpha-beta TCR T cells were sorted. Roughly 1.0-7.0% of CD8+ T cells in several donors belonged to dominant NKG2C+ clonotypes.

This sequence originates from a man aged 50 or older who received an inactivated influenza vaccine. Sequenced here: CD8+ T cells sorted from PBMCs, sampled 11 to 12 days after vaccination. This rearrangement joins TRBV6-5 to TRBJ1-2, with 8 positions matching TRBD1. This chain's CDR3 is CASSYSQGAGGYTF. The CDR3, as DNA: TGTGCCAGCAGTTACTCGCAGGGGGCGGGTGGCTACACCTTC.